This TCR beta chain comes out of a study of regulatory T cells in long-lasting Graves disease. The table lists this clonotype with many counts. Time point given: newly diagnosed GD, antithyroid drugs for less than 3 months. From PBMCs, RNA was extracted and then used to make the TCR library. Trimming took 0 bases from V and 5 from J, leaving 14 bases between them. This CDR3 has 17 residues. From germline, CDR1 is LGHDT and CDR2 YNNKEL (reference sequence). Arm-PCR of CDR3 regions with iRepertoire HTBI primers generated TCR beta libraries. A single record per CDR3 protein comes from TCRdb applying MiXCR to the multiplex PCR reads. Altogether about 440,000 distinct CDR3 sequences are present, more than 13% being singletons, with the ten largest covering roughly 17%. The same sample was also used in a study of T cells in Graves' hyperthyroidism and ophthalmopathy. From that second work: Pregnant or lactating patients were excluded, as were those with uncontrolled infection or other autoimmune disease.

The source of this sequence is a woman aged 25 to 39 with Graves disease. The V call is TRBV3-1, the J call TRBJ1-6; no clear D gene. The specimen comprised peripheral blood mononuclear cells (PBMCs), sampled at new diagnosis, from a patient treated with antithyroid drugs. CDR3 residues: CASSQDFRGINNSPLHF. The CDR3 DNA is TGTGCCAGCAGCCAAGATTTTCGAGGGATCAATAATTCACCCCTCCACTTT.